The 20 T cell receptor beta chains below come from one sample, sequenced in a study of blood T cell repertoires in COVID-19 (dated by TCRdb to 2020 to 2022). Receptor libraries were prepared by the immunoSEQ multiplex PCR assay. TCRdb mirrors the immuneACCESS table, restricted to in-frame sequences. Some clones are absent from its copies; in checked studies, under half trace to an unresolved V gene, and the reason for the others is unknown. This sample gives 53,000 or so clones in total; roughly 79% of them show up just once. The ten largest clonotypes hold 11% to 15% of the sample. Sequencing input: peripheral blood. Receptors were obtained from a human donor in a cohort sampled during active COVID-19.

The gene calls are TRBV5-4 and TRBJ2-3; the match to TRBD1 covers 11 bases. From germline, CDR1 is SGHNT and CDR2 YYREEE (reference sequence). V lost 4 bases, J lost 2 bases, and 6 bases stayed unmatched. The CDR3 length is 16 residues. The CDR3 spells CASSRDRGWNTDTQYF. The DNA for the CDR3 is TGTGCCAGCAGCCGGGACAGGGGGTGGAACACAGATACGCAGTATTTT.

This clone was seen a single time. The V and J genes are TRBV5-1 and TRBJ1-1, with 9 positions matching TRBD1. This CDR3 is built from 15 residues. The junction had 8 bases not matched to a gene; V was cut back by 4 bases and J by 4 bases. The V gene's germline CDR1 is SGHRS and CDR2 YFSETQ. Here the CDR3 reads CASSGLQGASTEAFF. For the CDR3, the DNA is TGCGCCAGCAGCGGCCTACAGGGGGCCTCCACTGAAGCTTTCTTT.

This chain links TRBV3-1 (or the pseudogene TRBV3-2) with TRBJ1-1; 9 bases match TRBD1. CDR1 LGHDT and CDR2 YNNKEL come from the germline V gene (reference sequence). Germline trimming cut 4 bases from V and 10 bases from J; bases unmatched to any gene: 7. This CDR3 has 13 residues. CDR3 DNA sequence: TGTGCCAGCAGCCCGGAGGGGGACAGGGCAGCTTTCTTT. Protein sequence: CASSPEGDRAAFF.

This clone was detected once. The V and J genes are TRBV7-6 and TRBJ2-5; 8 positions match TRBD1. The J segment lost 1 base and the V segment lost 5 bases, leaving 9 bases of the junction unmatched. The germline V gene encodes CDR1 SGHVS and CDR2 FNYEAQ. CDR3 length equals 16 residues. The CDR3 reads CASSPNRGIRQETQYF. DNA of the CDR3: TGTGCCAGCAGCCCTAACAGGGGGATTCGCCAAGAGACCCAGTACTTC.

This clone was seen at least ten times. J is TRBJ1-5 and V is TRBV7-2, with D uncertain. Between the trimmed V and J ends, which lost 5 bases and 4 bases, there was a span of 9 bases. Germline V gene lookup returns CDR1 SGHTA and CDR2 FQGNSA. This CDR3 contains 13 residues. The CDR3 loop reads CASSTTTNQPQHF. CDR3 nucleotide sequence: TGTGCCAGCAGCACGACTACGAATCAGCCCCAGCATTTT. The whole variable domain, remainder taken from reference TRBV7-2 and TRBJ1-5, is GAGVSQSPSNKVTEKGKDVELRCDPISGHTALYWYRQSLGQGLEFLIYFQGNSAPDKSGLPSDRFSAERTGGSVSTLTIQRTQQEDSAVYLCASSTTTNQPQHFGDGTRLSIL.

The J gene is TRBJ2-5, the V gene TRBV7-8, with 9 bases identical to TRBD1. Trimming cost V 4 bases and J 5 bases; bases outside gene matches: 2. The CDR3 runs to 13 residues. Germline V gene lookup returns CDR1 SGHVS and CDR2 FQNEAQ. The CDR3, as DNA: TGTGCCAGCAGCTCCGGGACAGGGGAGACCCAGTACTTC. It yields the protein CASSSGTGETQYF.

The chain links TRBV6-5 to TRBJ2-5, with a tentative D call TRBD1 (6 bases). CDR3 length: 13 residues. CDR1 and CDR2 (germline): MNHEY, SVGAGI. V was clipped by 0 bases and J by 13 bases, with 15 bases between them. The CDR3 spells CASSYSRQAGGYF. DNA for the CDR3: TGTGCCAGCAGTTACTCCCGACAGGCTGGAGGGTACTTC.

The CDR3 bases are TGTGCCAGCAGGGTGGACTATAACTACGAGCAGTACTTC. This codes for CASRVDYNYEQYF. This chain links TRBV27 with TRBJ2-7; D may be TRBD2 (6 bases). The CDR3 contains 13 residues. V was cut by 6 bases and J by 3 bases, with 12 bases left in between. In germline, CDR1 is MNHEY, CDR2 SMNVEV (reference sequence).

This chain connects TRBV28 to TRBJ2-1, with 7 bases fitting TRBD2. CDR1 is MDHEN, CDR2 SYDVKM, per germline. The CDR3 contains 16 residues. V shed 7 bases, J shed 9 bases, and the junction held 18 bases outside the gene matches. CDR3 DNA: TGTGCCAGCATTCCCATCGGGGGAGGGCCTTTTGGTGAGCAGTTCTTC. Its translation: CASIPIGGGPFGEQFF.

This clone was picked up one time. This chain connects TRBV4-3 to TRBJ1-3; D is perhaps TRBD1 (5 bases). This CDR3 is built from 19 residues. The germline V and J ends were trimmed by 0 bases and 7 bases, with 25 bases remaining between them. The germline V gene encodes CDR1 LGHNA and CDR2 YSLEER. CDR3: CASSQEVPRALWMENTIYF. CDR3 in DNA: TGCGCCAGCAGCCAAGAAGTCCCCAGGGCCCTGTGGATGGAGAACACCATATATTTT.

This chain uses TRBV13 with TRBJ1-2; weak D call: TRBD1 (6 bases). The CDR3 has 18 amino acids. Germline-derived CDR1 and CDR2 are PRHDT and FYEKMQ (reference sequence). Trimming removed 4 bases from V and 8 bases from J, with 29 bases in between. In DNA, the CDR3 is TGTGCCAGCAGCTCGCAAGAGGGGGGGCCTGGGGGACCTATGGGCTACACCTTC. It translates to CASSSQEGGPGGPMGYTF. The whole variable domain, remainder taken from reference TRBV13 and TRBJ1-2, is AAGVIQSPRHLIKEKRETATLKCYPIPRHDTVYWYQQGPGQDPQFLISFYEKMQSDKGSIPDRFSAQQFSDYHSELNMSSLELGDSALYFCASSSQEGGPGGPMGYTFGSGTRLTVV.

The CDR3: CASSPPGSSYNEQFF. CDR3 coding DNA: TGTGCCAGCTCACCACCGGGGAGCTCCTACAATGAGCAGTTCTTC. The chain carries TRBV18 and TRBJ2-1, with D possibly matching TRBD2 (5 bases). Germline CDR1 reads KGHSH; CDR2 reads LQKENI. The CDR3 is 15 residues long. Trimming shortened V by 0 bases and J by 0 bases, and 6 bases separated the two germline ends.

V gene TRBV7-6 combines with J gene TRBJ2-1; D is perhaps TRBD2 (7 bases). The V gene's germline CDR1 is SGHVS and CDR2 FNYEAQ. The CDR3 has 16 amino acids. V was trimmed by 5 bases and J by 6 bases, leaving 20 bases between them. In nucleotides, the CDR3 is TGTGCCAGCAGCCCGGTGACGGGGGGCCTCGGCAATGAGCAGTTCTTC. Translation: CASSPVTGGLGNEQFF.

J is TRBJ2-5 and V is TRBV19, with TRBD1 identical over 7 bases. J gave up 4 bases and V 5 bases, and 10 bases lay outside the gene matches. The CDR3 spans 15 residues. Per germline, CDR1 LNHDA and CDR2 SQIVND (reference sequence). The CDR3 DNA sequence: TGTGCCAGTAGTTCCCTCGCAGGGGGTACAGAGACCCAGTACTTC. This gives the protein CASSSLAGGTETQYF.

The V gene is TRBV5-6, the J gene TRBJ2-7; TRBD1 matches 7 bases. V shed 3 bases and J 4 bases; nucleotides not matched to a gene: 7. CDR3 length: 14 amino acids. Germline loops: CDR1 SGHDT, CDR2 YYEEEE. In nucleotides, the CDR3 is TGTGCCAGCAGCTCGGGACAGCTCTTTTACGAGCAGTACTTC. This sequence encodes CASSSGQLFYEQYF.

DNA of the CDR3: TGTGCCAGCAGTTCCCGCTACGAGCAGTACTTC. As protein: CASSSRYEQYF. The chain carries TRBV12-3 or TRBV12-4 and TRBJ2-7; D ambiguous. Deletions cut 4 bases from V and 3 bases from J, with 4 bases between. The CDR3 runs 11 residues.

The V and J genes are TRBV6-5 and TRBJ2-7; 7 bases are a match to TRBD1. The V gene's germline CDR1 is MNHEY and CDR2 SVGAGI. This CDR3 has 13 amino acids. With 6 bases clipped from V and 0 bases from J, the junction kept 2 bases outside the gene matches. Here the CDR3 DNA reads TGTGCCAGCAGGGGGGACAGCTCCTACGAGCAGTACTTC. This encodes CASRGDSSYEQYF.

The chain combines TRBV11-2 with TRBJ2-5; 9 bases match TRBD1. This CDR3 comprises 15 residues. Germline values: CDR1 SGHAT, CDR2 FQNNGV. The ends lost 4 bases at V and 5 bases at J; junction bases unmatched: 8. CDR3 coding DNA: TGTGCCAGCAGCTCCAGACAGGGGGGGGGTGAGACCCAGTACTTC. Translated: CASSSRQGGGETQYF.

The chain couples TRBV28 to TRBJ1-3; 7 bases map to TRBD1. Germline-derived CDR1 and CDR2 are MDHEN and SYDVKM. The V gene end was trimmed by 5 bases and the J gene end by 4 bases; junction bases not matched to a gene: 14. The CDR3 covers 17 residues. This chain's CDR3 is CASSPGTVQFRGNTIYF. The CDR3 nucleotides are TGTGCCAGCAGTCCCGGGACAGTTCAGTTCCGAGGAAACACCATATATTTT.

The V call is TRBV6-2 or TRBV6-3, the J call TRBJ1-6; D not certain. The CDR3 runs 14 residues. With 1 base removed from V and 9 bases from J, the gap between germline ends came to 10 bases. CDR1 is MNHEY and CDR2 is SVGEGT in the germline V gene. CDR3 residues: CASSYYGFASPLHF. As DNA, the CDR3 is TGTGCCAGCAGTTACTACGGGTTCGCTTCACCCCTCCACTTT.